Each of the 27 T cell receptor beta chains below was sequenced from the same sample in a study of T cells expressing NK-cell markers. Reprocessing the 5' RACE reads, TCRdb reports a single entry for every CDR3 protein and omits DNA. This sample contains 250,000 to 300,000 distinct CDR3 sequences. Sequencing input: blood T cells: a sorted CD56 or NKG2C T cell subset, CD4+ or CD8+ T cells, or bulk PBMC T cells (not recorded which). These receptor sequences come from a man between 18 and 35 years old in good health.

The CDR3: CASSQEVWGGKGYTF. The chain recombines TRBV3-1 with TRBJ1-2; the TCRdb D gene call, TRBD1, has no DNA to confirm it. Germline CDR1 reads LGHDT; CDR2 reads YNNKEL (reference sequence). The CDR3 contains 15 residues.

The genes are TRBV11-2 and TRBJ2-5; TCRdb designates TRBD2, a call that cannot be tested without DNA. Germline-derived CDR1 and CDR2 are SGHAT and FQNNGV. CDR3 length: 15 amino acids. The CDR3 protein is CASSPGLASKETQYF. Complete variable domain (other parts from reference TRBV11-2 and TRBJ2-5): EAGVAQSPRYKIIEKRQSVAFWCNPISGHATLYWYQQILGQGPKLLIQFQNNGVVDDSQLPKDRFSAERLKGVDSTLKIQPAKLEDSAVYLCASSPGLASKETQYFGPGTRLLVL.

CDR3 region: CSAGGPAYNEQFF. The chain has TRBV20-1 and TRBJ2-1; checking the TCRdb D call of TRBD2 is not possible without DNA. The CDR3 is 13 residues long. Germline loops: CDR1 DFQATT, CDR2 SNEGSKA (reference sequence).

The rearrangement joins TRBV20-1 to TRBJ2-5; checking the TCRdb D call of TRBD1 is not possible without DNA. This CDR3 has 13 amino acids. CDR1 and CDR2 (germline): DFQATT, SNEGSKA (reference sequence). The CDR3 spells CSAHRQASETQYF.

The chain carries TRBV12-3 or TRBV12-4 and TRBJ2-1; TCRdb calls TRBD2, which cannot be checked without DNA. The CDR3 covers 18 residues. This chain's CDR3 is CASSLGQLTGTRHNEQFF.

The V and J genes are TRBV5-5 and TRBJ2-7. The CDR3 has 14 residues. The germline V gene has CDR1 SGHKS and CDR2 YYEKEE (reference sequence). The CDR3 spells CASSSVGELYEQYF. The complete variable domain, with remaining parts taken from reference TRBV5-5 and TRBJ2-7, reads DAGVTQSPTHLIKTRGQQVTLRCSPISGHKSVSWYQQVLGQGPQFIFQYYEKEERGRGNFPDRFSARQFPNYSSELNVNALLLGDSALYLCASSSVGELYEQYFGPGTRLTVT.

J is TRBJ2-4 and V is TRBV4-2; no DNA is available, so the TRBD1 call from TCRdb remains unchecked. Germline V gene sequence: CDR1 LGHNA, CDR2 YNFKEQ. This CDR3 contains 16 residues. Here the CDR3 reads CASSQAGQGAKNIQYF.

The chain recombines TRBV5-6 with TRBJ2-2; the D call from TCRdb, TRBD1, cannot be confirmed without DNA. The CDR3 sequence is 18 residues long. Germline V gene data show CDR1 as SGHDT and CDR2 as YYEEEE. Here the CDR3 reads CASSPPGWRASNTGELFF.

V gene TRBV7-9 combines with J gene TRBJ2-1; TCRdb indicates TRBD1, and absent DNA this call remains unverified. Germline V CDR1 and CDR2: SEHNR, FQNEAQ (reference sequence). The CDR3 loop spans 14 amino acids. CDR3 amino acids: CASSRGQGENEQFF.

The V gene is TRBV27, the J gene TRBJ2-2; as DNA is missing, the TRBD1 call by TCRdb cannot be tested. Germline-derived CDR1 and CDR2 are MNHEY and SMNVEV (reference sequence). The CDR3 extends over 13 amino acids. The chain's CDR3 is CASTLMGAGELFF.

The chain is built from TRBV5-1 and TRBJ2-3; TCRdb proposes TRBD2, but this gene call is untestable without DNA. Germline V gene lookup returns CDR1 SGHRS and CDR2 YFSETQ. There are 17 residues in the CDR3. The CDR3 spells CASSLGTSGGGADTQYF.

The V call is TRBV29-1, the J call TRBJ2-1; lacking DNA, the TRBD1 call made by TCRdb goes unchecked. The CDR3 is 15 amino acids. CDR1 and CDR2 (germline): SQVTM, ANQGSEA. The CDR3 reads CSVEGSGDSYNEQFF.

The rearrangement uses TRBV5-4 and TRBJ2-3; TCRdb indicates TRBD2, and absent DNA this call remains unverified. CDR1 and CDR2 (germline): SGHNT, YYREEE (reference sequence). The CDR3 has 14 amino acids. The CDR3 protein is CASSKPGLAFREYF.

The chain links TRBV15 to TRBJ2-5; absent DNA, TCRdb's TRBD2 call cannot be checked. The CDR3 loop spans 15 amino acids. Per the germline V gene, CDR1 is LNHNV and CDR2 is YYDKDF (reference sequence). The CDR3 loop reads CATSRSPTSEETQYF.

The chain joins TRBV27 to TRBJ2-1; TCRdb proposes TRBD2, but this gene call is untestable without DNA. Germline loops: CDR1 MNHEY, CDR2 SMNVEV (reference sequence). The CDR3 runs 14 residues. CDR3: CASSIRRGYNEQFF.

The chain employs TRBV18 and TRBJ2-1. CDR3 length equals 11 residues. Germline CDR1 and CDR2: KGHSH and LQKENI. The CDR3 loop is CASSPVGEQFF.

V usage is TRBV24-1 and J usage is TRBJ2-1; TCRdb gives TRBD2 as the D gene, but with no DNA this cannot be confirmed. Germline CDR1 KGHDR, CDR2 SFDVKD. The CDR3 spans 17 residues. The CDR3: CATEGPTSAGAYNEQFF.

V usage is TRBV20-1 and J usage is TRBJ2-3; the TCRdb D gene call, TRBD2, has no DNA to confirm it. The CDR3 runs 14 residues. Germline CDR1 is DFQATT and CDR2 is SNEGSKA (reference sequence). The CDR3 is CSALAGGPKDTQYF.

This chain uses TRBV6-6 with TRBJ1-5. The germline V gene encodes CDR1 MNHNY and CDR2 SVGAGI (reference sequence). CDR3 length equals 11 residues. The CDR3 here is CASRATQPQHF.

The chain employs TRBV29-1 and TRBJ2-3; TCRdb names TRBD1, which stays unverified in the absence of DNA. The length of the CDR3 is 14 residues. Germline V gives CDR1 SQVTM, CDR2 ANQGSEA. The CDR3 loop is CSVPTGGQGDTQYF.

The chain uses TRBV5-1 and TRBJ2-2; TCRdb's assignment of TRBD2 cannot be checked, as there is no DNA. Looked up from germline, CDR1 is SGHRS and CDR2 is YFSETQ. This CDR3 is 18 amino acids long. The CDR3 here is CASSAGLAGIPGTGELFF.

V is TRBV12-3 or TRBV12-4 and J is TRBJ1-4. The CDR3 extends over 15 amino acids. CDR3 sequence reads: CASNIRDYASEKLFF.

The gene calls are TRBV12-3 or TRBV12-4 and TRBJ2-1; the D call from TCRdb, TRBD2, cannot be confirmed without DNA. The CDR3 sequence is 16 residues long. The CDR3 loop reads CASSLRGSGLGNEQFF.

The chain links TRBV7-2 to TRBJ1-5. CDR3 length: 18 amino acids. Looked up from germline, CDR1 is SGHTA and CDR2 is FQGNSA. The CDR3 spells CASSRIWEGGVGYQPQHF.

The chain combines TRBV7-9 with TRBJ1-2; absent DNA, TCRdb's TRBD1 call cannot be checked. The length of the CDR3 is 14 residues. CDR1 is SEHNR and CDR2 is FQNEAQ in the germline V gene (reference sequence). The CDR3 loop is CASSGDRGNYGYTF.

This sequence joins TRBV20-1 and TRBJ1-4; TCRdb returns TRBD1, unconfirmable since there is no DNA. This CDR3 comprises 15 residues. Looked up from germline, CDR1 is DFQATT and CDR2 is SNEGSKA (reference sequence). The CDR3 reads CSAIPPGQGNEKLFF.

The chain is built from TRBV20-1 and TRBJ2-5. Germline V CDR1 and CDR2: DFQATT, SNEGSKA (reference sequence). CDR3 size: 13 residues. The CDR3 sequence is CSAKLGIQETQYF.